This T cell receptor (beta chain) was found in a study of T cell responses to AZD1222 COVID-19 vaccine. Sequencing was performed with immunoSEQ multiplex PCR; in TCRdb, only in-frame clones are kept and a portion is missing. In the table there are 90,000 to 100,000 clones, roughly 88% of which are singletons. V was clipped by 4 bases and J by 5 bases, with 17 bases between them. The CDR3 runs 15 residues. The germline V gene encodes CDR1 SEHNR and CDR2 FQNEAQ (reference sequence). Findings and limits, study-wide: Repertoire sampling happened only post peak T cell response. The breadth and depth of Spike-specific TCRs increased once two AZD1222 doses had been given. Vaccine-associated CD4 TCRs ranged over spike, dominating at 160-218 and 743-854.

As regards this clone: Its specificity is unknown.

The sequences come from peripheral blood, collected 28 days after the second AZD1222 dose. The sequence was obtained from an adult who received the AZD1222 COVID-19 vaccine. The chain couples TRBV7-9 to TRBJ2-5; D call uncertain. The CDR3: CASSSTPERWETQYF. Here the CDR3 DNA reads TGTGCCAGCAGCTCTACCCCTGAGCGTTGGGAGACCCAGTACTTC.